The entry below gives a single T cell receptor (beta chain) sequence along with its context. What it binds is not known. The data were obtained in a study of T cell repertoires in cytomegalovirus infection. For the study at large: In the study, CMV epitopes included recently identified HLA-C-restricted and well-studied HLA-B-restricted ones. TCR beta signatures that were public indicated CMV infection and matching HLA type. General observations from the study: HLA-C-restricted CMV-specific TCR beta clonotypes prevailed in the ex vivo response. People with CMV and the relevant HLA were identified by cumulative public TCR beta family frequency.

TCRdb independently ran MiXCR on the reads; one entry per CDR3 protein. The profile shows about 770,000 distinct CDR3 sequences, under 35% of them singletons. This CDR3 spans 15 amino acids. After removal of 4 bases from V and 7 bases from J, the junction contained 11 bases not matched to a gene. In germline, CDR1 is MNHEY, CDR2 SMNVEV (reference sequence). The J gene is TRBJ1-2, the V gene TRBV27; 8 bases map to TRBD1. The material was cultured CD8+ T cells from PBMCs, obtained from culture after CMV antigen stimulation. The TCR sequence derives from a human donor in good health (CMV status not recorded). Some clones in this sample may be carry-over from other donors' samples. CDR3 in amino acids: CASSSQLGQGSGYTF. The CDR3 nucleotides read TGTGCCAGCAGTTCGCAACTCGGACAGGGCTCTGGCTACACCTTC.